This TCR beta chain was obtained from a study of blood T cell repertoires in COVID-19. V lost 5 bases and J lost 4, with 11 bases in between. Per the germline V gene, CDR1 is SGHKS and CDR2 is YYEKEE (reference sequence). There are 13 residues in the CDR3. TCRdb keeps only in-frame clones here, not all; method: immunoSEQ multiplex PCR. The sample lists approximately 59,000 clones; over 75% were seen once. V and J are TRBV5-5 and TRBJ2-3; no reliable D call. Sequences were obtained from peripheral blood. The TCR originated in a woman at least 80 years old with acute or convalescent COVID-19. Here the CDR3 DNA reads TGTGCCAGCAGAGACTGGGTTCCAGATACGCAGTATTTT. Residues: CASRDWVPDTQYF.